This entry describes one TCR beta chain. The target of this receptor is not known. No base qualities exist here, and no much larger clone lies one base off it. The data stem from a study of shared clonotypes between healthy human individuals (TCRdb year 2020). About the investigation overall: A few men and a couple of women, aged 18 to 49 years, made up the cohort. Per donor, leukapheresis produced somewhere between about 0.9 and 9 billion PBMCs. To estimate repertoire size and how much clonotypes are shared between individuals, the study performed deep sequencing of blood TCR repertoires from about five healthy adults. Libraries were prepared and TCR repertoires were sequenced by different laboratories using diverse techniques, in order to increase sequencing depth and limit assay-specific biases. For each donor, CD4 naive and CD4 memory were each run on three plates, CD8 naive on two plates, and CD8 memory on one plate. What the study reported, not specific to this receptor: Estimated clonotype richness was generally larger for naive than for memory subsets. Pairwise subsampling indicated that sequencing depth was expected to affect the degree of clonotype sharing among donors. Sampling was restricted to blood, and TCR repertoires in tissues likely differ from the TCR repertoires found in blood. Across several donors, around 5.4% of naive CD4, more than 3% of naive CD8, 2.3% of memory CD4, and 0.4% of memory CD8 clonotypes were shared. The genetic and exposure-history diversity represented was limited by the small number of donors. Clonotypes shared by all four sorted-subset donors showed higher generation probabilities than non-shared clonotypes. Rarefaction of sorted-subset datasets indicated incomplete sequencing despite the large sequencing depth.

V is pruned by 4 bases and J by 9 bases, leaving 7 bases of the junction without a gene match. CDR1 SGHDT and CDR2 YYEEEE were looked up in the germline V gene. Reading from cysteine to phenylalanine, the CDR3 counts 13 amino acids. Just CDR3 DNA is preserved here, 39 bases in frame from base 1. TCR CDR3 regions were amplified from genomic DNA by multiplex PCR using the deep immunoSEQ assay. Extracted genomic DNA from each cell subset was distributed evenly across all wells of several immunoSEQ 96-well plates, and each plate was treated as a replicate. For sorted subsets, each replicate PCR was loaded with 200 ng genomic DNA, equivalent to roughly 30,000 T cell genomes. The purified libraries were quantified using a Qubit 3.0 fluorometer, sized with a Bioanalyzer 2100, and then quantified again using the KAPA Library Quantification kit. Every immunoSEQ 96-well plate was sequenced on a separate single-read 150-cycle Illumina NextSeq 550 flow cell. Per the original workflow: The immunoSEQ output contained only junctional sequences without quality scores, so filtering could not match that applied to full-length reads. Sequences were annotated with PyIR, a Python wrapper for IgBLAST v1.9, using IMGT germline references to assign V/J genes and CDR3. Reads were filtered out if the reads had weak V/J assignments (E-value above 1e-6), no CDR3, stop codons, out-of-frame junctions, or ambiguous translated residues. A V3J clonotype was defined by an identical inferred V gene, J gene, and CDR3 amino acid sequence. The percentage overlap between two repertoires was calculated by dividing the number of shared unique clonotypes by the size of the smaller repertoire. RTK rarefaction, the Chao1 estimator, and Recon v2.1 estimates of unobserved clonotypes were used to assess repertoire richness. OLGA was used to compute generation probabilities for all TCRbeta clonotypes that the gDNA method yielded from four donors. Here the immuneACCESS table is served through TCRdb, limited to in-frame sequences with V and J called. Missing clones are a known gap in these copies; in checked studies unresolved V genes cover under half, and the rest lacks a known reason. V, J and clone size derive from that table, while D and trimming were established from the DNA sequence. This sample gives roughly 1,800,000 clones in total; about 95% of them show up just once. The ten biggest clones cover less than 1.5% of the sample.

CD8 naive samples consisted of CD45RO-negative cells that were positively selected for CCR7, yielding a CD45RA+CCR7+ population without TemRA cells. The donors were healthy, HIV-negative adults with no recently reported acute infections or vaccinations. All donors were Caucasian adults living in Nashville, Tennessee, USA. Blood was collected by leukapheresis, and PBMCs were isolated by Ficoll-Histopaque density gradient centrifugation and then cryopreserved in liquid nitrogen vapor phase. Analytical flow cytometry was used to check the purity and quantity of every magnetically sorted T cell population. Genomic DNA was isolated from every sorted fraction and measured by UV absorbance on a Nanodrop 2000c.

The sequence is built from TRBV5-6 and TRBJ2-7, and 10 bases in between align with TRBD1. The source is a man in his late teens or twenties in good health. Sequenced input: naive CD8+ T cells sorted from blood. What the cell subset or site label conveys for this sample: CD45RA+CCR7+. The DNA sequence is TGTGCCAGCAGCCCGACAGGGGGCGCGCGGCAGTACTTC. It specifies CASSPTGGARQYF.